This T cell receptor beta chain was obtained from a study of OX40 agonist ivuxolimab in advanced cancers. The wider study: The dose-escalation group included hepatocellular carcinoma, melanoma, renal cell carcinoma and head and neck cancer. General study findings and limits: Partial responders treated at 0.1-3.0 mg/kg exhibited clonal expansion among the lowest measured. The authors also found low normalized T-cell clonal expansion in some nonresponders. There were, on average, more expanded clones in CD8+ T cells than in CD4+.

This CDR3 region has 17 residues. Looked up from germline, CDR1 is LGHNA and CDR2 is YSLEER. V shed 0 bases and J 2 bases; nucleotides not matched to a gene: 5. Notes on this clone: Its cognate antigen is unknown.

Sequenced by immunoSEQ multiplex PCR; TCRdb stores in-frame clones only, minus some. The sample records 65,000 or so clones, 90% to 95% being singletons. The chain carries TRBV4-3 and TRBJ2-3; 10 nucleotides align to TRBD2. Sequencing was performed on CD4+ or CD8+ T cells sorted from blood, taken in a trial of the OX40 agonist ivuxolimab. The receptor's source is an adult with an advanced solid tumor such as melanoma, head and neck, liver or kidney cancer. The CDR3 coding sequence is TGCGCCAGCAGCCAAGATCGTCTAGCGGGAGTCACAGATACGCAGTATTTT. Amino acids: CASSQDRLAGVTDTQYF.